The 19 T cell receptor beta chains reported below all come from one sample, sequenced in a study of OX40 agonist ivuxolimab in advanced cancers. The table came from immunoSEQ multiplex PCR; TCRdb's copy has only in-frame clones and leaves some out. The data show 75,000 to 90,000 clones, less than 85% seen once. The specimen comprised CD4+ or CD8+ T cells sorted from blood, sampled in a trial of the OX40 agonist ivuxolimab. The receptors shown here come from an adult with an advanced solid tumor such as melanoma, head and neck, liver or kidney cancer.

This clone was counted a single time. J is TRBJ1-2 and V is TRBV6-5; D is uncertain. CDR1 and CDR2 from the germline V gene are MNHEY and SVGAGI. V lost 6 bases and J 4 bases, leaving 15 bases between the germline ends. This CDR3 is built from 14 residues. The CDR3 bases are TGTGCCAGCAGCGCCGGAGGCAGATTCTATGGCTACACCTTC. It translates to CASSAGGRFYGYTF.

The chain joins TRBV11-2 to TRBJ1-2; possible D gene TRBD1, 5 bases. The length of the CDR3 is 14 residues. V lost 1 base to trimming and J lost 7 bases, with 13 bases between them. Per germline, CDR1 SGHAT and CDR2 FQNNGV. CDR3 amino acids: CASSLVLGEVGYTF. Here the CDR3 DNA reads TGTGCCAGCAGCTTAGTGCTAGGGGAGGTTGGCTACACCTTC.

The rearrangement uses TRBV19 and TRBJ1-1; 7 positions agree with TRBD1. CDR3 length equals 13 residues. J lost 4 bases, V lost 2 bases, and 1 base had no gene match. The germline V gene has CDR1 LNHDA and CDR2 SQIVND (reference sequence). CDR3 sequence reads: CASSINRGTEAFF. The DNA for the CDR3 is TGTGCCAGTAGTATAAACAGGGGCACTGAAGCTTTCTTT.

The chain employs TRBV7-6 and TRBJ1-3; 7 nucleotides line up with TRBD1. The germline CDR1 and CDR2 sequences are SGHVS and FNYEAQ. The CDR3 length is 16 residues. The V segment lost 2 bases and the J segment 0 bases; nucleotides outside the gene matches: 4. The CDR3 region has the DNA TGTGCCAGCAGCTTACAGGGGGTGAGCTCTGGAAACACCATATATTTT. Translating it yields CASSLQGVSSGNTIYF.

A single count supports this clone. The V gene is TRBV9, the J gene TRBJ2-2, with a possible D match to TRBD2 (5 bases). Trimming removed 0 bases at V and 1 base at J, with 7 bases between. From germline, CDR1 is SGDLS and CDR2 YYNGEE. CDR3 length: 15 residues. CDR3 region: CASSVGGGNTGELFF. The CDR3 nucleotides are TGTGCCAGCAGCGTAGGTGGAGGGAACACCGGGGAGCTGTTTTTT. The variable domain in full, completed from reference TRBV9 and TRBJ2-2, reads DSGVTQTPKHLITATGQRVTLRCSPRSGDLSVYWYQQSLDQGLQFLIQYYNGEERAKGNILERFSAQQFPDLHSELNLSSLELGDSALYFCASSVGGGNTGELFFGEGSRLTVL.

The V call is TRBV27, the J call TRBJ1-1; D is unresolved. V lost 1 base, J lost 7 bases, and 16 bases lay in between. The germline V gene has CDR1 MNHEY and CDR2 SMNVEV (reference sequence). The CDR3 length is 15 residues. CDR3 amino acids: CASSLLAAGVGEAFF. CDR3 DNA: TGTGCCAGCAGTTTATTAGCGGCGGGCGTGGGTGAAGCTTTCTTT.

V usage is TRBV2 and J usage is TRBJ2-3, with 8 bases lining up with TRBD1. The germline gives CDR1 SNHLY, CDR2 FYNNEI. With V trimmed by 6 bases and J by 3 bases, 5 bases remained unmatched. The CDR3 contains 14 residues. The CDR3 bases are TGTGCCAGCAGGGCAGGGGGCTTTACAGATACGCAGTATTTT. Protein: CASRAGGFTDTQYF.

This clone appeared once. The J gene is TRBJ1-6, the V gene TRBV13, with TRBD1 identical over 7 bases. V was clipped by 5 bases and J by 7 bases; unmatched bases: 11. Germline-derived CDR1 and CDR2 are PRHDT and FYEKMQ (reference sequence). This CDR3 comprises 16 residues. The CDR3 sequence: CASSIRGTVLNSPLHF. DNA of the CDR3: TGTGCCAGCAGCATTAGGGGGACAGTCCTAAATTCACCCCTCCACTTT.

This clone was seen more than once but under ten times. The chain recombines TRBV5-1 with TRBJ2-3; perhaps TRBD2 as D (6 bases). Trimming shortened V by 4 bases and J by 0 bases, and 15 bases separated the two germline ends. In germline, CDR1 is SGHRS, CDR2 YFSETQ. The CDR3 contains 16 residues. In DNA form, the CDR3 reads TGCGCCAGCAGCCCAAGCCGCGGGGCTAGCACAGATACGCAGTATTTT. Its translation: CASSPSRGASTDTQYF.

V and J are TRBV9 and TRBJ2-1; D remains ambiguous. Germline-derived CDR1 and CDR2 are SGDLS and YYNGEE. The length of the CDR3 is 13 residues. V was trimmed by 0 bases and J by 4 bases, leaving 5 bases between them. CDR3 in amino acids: CASSVDGYNEQFF. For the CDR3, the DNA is TGTGCCAGCAGCGTAGACGGGTACAATGAGCAGTTCTTC.

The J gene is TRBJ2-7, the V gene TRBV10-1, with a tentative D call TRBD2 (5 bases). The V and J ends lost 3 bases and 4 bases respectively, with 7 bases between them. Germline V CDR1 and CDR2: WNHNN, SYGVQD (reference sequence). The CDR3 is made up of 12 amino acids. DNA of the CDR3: TGCGCCAGCAGTGACGAGGGTTACGAGCAGTACTTC. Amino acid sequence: CASSDEGYEQYF.

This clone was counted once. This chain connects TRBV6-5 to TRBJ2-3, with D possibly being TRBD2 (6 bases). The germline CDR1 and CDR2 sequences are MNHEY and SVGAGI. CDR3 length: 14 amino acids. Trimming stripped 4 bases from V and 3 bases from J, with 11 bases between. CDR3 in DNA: TGTGCCAGCAGTTGGTCGGGAGCGACAGATACGCAGTATTTT. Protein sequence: CASSWSGATDTQYF.

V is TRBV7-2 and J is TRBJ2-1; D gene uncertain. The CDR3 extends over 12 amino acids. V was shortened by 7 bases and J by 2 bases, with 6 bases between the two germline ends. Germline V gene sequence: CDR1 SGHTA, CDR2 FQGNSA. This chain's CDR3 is CASKGTYNEQFF. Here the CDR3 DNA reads TGTGCCAGCAAAGGGACCTACAATGAGCAGTTCTTC.

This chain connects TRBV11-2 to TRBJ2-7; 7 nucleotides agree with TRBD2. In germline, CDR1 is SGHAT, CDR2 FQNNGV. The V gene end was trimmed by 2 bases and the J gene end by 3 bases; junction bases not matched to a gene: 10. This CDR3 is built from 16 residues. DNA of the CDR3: TGTGCCAGCAGCTTAACCGCCGGACTAGTCCTCTACGAGCAGTACTTC. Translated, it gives CASSLTAGLVLYEQYF.

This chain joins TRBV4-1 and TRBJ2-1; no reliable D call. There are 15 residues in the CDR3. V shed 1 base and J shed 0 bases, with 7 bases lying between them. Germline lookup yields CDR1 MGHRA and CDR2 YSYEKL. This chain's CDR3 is CASSQGRSSYNEQFF. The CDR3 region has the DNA TGCGCCAGCAGCCAAGGGCGGAGCTCCTACAATGAGCAGTTCTTC.

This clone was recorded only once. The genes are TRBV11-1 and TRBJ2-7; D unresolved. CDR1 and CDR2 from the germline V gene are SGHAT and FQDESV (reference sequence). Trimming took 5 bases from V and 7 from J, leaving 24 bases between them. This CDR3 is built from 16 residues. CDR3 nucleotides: TGTGCCAGCAGCCCACCCCCCCTAGGGATTACTGGGGAGCAGTACTTC. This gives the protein CASSPPPLGITGEQYF. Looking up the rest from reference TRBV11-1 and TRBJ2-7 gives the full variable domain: EAEVAQSPRYKITEKSQAVAFWCDPISGHATLYWYRQILGQGPELLVQFQDESVVDDSQLPKDRFSAERLKGVDSTLKIQPAELGDSAMYLCASSPPPLGITGEQYFGPGTRLTVT.

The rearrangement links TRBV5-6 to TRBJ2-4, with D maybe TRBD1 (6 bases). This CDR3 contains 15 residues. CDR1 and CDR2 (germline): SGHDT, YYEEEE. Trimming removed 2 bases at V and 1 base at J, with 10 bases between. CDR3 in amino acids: CASSLLQGAKNIQYF. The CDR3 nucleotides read TGTGCCAGCAGCTTATTACAGGGTGCCAAAAACATTCAGTACTTC.

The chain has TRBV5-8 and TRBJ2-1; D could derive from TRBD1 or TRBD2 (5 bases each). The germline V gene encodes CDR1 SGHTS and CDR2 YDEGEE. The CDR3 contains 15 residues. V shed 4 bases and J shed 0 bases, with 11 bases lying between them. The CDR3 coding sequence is TGTGCCAGCAGCCATCTTGGGGGCTCCTACAATGAGCAGTTCTTC. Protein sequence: CASSHLGGSYNEQFF. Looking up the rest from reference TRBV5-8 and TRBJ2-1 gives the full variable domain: EAGVTQSPTHLIKTRGQQATLRCSPISGHTSVYWYQQALGLGLQFLLWYDEGEERNRGNFPPRFSGRQFPNYSSELNVNALELEDSALYLCASSHLGGSYNEQFFGPGTRLTVL.

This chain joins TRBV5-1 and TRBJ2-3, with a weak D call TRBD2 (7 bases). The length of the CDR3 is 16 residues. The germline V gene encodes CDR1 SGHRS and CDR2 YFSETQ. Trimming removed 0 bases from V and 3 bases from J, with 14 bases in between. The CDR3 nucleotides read TGCGCCAGCAGCTTGGCCTCTGGGGGGGCGACAGATACGCAGTATTTT. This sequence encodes CASSLASGGATDTQYF.